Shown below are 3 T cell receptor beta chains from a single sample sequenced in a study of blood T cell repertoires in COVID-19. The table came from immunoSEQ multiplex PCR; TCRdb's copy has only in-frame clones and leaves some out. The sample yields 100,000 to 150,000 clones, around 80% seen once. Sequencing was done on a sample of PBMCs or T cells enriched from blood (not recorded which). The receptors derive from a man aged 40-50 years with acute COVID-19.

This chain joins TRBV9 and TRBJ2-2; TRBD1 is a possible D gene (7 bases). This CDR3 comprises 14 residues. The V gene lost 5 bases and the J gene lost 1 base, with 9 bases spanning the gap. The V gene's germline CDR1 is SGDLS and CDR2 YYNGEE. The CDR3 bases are TGTGCCAGCAGTCAGGGGGGGAACACCGGGGAGCTGTTTTTT. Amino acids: CASSQGGNTGELFF.

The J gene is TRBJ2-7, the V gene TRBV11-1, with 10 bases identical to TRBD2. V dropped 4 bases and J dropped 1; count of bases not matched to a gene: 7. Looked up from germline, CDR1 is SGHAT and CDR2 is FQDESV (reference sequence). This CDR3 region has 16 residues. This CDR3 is CASSSGSGRGSYEQYF. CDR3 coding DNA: TGTGCCAGCAGCTCCGGAAGCGGGAGGGGATCCTACGAGCAGTACTTC.

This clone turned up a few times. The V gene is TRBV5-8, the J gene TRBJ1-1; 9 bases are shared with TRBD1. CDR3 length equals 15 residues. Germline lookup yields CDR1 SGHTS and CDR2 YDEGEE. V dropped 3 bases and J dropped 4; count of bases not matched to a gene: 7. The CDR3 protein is CASSSYRGLFTEAFF. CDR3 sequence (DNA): TGTGCCAGCAGCTCATACAGGGGGCTATTCACTGAAGCTTTCTTT.